Presented here are 5 T cell receptor beta chains from one specimen sequenced in a study of blood T cells in healthy people across ages. Using a J-beta primer mix together with a sample-barcoded 5' primer, a second PCR was run for roughly 7 to 12 cycles. TCRdb ran MiXCR on the 5' RACE reads and lists one entry per CDR3 protein. Of about 1,000,000 distinct CDR3 sequences in the sample, 35% to 55% were seen once. The specimen sequenced was blood. The receptors stem from a woman aged 60 to 75 in good health.

This clonotype has only a few counts. This chain connects TRBV9 to TRBJ2-1; possible D gene TRBD2, 5 bases. The CDR3 covers 14 residues. Germline-derived CDR1 and CDR2 are SGDLS and YYNGEE. V lost 0 bases, J lost 7 bases, and 11 bases lay in between. For the CDR3, the DNA is TGTGCCAGCAGCGTAGCTACGGGGTGGAATGAGCAGTTCTTC. It translates to CASSVATGWNEQFF.

J is TRBJ1-1 and V is TRBV11-2; weak D call: TRBD1 (6 bases). Trimming pared 6 bases from V and 1 base from J, leaving 15 bases between. The length of the CDR3 is 15 residues. Germline loops: CDR1 SGHAT, CDR2 FQNNGV. The CDR3 loop reads CASSRYRTENTEAFF. The CDR3 DNA sequence: TGTGCCAGCAGTCGATATAGGACAGAGAACACTGAAGCTTTCTTT.

The chain joins TRBV2 to TRBJ2-7, with 10 bases fitting TRBD1. This CDR3 has 15 residues. V shed 7 bases, J shed 2 bases, and the junction held 8 bases outside the gene matches. Germline lookup yields CDR1 SNHLY and CDR2 FYNNEI. Here the CDR3 DNA reads TGTGCCAGCATAAAAGGGACAGGGGCTACCTACGAGCAGTACTTC. Protein sequence: CASIKGTGATYEQYF.

The chain joins TRBV7-2 to TRBJ2-1, with TRBD2 matching over 10 bases. Germline-derived CDR1 and CDR2 are SGHTA and FQGNSA. The junction had 8 bases not matched to a gene; V was cut back by 1 base and J by 8 bases. This CDR3 has 16 residues. CDR3 sequence reads: CASSLGTSGGADEQFF. The DNA of the CDR3 is TGTGCCAGCAGCTTAGGGACTAGCGGAGGTGCCGATGAGCAGTTCTTC.

The chain links TRBV2 to TRBJ2-7; D unresolved. The end of the DNA aligns better with TRBJ2-5, so the J call may be wrong. The CDR3 is 13 residues long. The germline CDR1 and CDR2 sequences are SNHLY and FYNNEI. The DNA for the CDR3 is TGTGCCAGCAGTGATTGGGCGGATGAGACCCAGTACTTC. Protein: CASSDWADETQYF.